One and the same sample provided the 2 T cell receptor beta chains below, sequenced in a study of T cells in Graves' hyperthyroidism and ophthalmopathy (dated 2019 in TCRdb). Libraries came from multiplex PCR. This sample was sequenced with an Illumina HiSeq 2000. Amplification of TCR beta CDR3 regions was carried out from RNA transcripts. The TCR CDR3 was subjected to a first round of RT-PCR using the HTBI primer set and the Qiagen OneStep RT-PCR kit. In-frame beta chains were kept once TCRdb had trimmed the public reads at Q25 with fastp and called clones with MiXCR. Identical CDR3 proteins give one entry, which carries the most common genes and DNA. Here the sample has 96,000 or so distinct CDR3 sequences; about half occur a single time. In total, the top ten clones hold roughly 27% of the sample. The sample consisted of blood. These receptors were collected from a woman aged 40 to 50 with Graves' hyperthyroidism.

The V gene is TRBV10-3, the J gene TRBJ1-1, with 9 bases aligning to TRBD1. CDR1 is ENHRY and CDR2 is SYGVKD in the germline V gene. The CDR3 is 15 amino acids. V gave up 5 bases and J gave up 5 bases; unmatched junction bases: 9. The CDR3: CAISTTGTGRTEAFF. In DNA form, the CDR3 reads TGTGCCATCAGTACCACCGGGACAGGGAGGACTGAAGCTTTCTTT.

The chain is built from TRBV29-1 and TRBJ1-4, with 10 bases identical to TRBD1. This CDR3 comprises 14 residues. Trimming cost V 6 bases and J 2 bases; bases outside gene matches: 3. Germline CDR1 and CDR2: SQVTM and ANQGSEA. This CDR3 is CSVRTGGTNEKLFF. CDR3 nucleotides: TGCAGCGTGAGGACAGGGGGTACTAATGAAAAACTGTTTTTT.